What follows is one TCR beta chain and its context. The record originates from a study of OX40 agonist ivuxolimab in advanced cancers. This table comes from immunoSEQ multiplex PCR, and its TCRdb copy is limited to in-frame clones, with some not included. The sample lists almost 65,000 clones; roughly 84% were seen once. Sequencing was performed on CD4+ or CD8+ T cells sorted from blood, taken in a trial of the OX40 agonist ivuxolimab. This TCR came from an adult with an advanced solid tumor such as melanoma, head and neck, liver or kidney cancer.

Here the CDR3 DNA reads TGCAGCGTTGCGTTGGGGCAGGGAGGCACAGATACGCAGTATTTT. This codes for CSVALGQGGTDTQYF. The chain couples TRBV29-1 to TRBJ2-3; D possibly uses TRBD1 or TRBD2 (5 bases each). This CDR3 is 15 amino acids long. Trimming pared 4 bases from V and 1 base from J, leaving 15 bases between. CDR1 is SQVTM, CDR2 ANQGSEA, per germline.